This T cell receptor beta chain was recovered during a study of relationships among human T cell subsets. Regarding the study as a whole: Th1, Th2 and regulatory subsets overlapped substantially in CDR3 sequences. Regulatory and Th2 subsets had few clones over 100 reads, unlike CD8+ cytotoxic cells.

TCR alpha and beta CDR3s were amplified from mRNA by semiquantitative ARM-PCR. In ARM-PCR, communal superprimers followed tagged nested gene-specific primers for exponential amplification. Nested primers were removed by exonuclease before the second PCR round. TCRdb reanalysed the multiplex PCR reads using MiXCR and keeps one entry per CDR3 protein. The table records more than 7,000 distinct CDR3 sequences, about 52% of them present only once. Looked up from germline, CDR1 is SEHNR and CDR2 is FQNEAQ (reference sequence). The J segment lost 4 bases and the V segment lost 4 bases, leaving 4 bases of the junction unmatched. This CDR3 is 14 amino acids long. Turning to this clonotype: What it binds is unknown.

From the CD45RA-negative fraction, anti-CD45RO beads picked out CD45RA-RO+ memory T cells. T cell subsets were isolated with antibody-coated magnetic beads. Sequenced input: memory T cells sorted from blood. The TCR was taken from a man aged 40-55 years in good health. J is TRBJ2-3 and V is TRBV7-9; 8 bases map to TRBD1. CDR3 protein: CASSSDRVSDTQYF. The CDR3 DNA sequence: TGTGCCAGCAGCTCGGACAGGGTGTCAGATACGCAGTATTTT.